The 20 T cell receptor beta chains presented below share a single source sample, sequenced in a study of PD-L1 blockade in urothelial cancer. The protocol was immunoSEQ multiplex PCR, while the TCRdb copy is restricted to in-frame clones and leaves out a portion. In the table there are roughly 36,000 clones, approximately 90% of which are singletons. Sequencing used PBMCs, obtained around atezolizumab (anti-PD-L1) treatment. The receptors were sampled from a man between 60 and 70 years old with urothelial cancer.

This chain joins TRBV5-1 and TRBJ2-3, with 7 positions matching TRBD2. The CDR3 runs 15 residues. The V gene's germline CDR1 is SGHRS and CDR2 YFSETQ. Trimming removed 6 bases from V and 4 bases from J; junction bases left unmatched: 11. CDR3 in DNA: TGCGCCAGCATGTCCCAGCGGGGTGGGGCAGATACGCAGTATTTT. Translating it yields CASMSQRGGADTQYF.

The chain joins TRBV5-1 to TRBJ2-5; 11 bases are a match to TRBD2. The V segment lost 4 bases and the J segment 5 bases; nucleotides outside the gene matches: 10. The CDR3 is 16 amino acids. Germline values: CDR1 SGHRS, CDR2 YFSETQ. The CDR3 region is CASSPGLAVTAETQYF. For the CDR3, the DNA is TGCGCCAGCAGCCCGGGACTAGCGGTAACGGCGGAGACCCAGTACTTC.

V is TRBV10-1 and J is TRBJ2-3, with D possibly TRBD1 on 6 matching bases. CDR3 length: 13 residues. CDR1 and CDR2 (germline): WNHNN, SYGVQD (reference sequence). V gave up 3 bases and J gave up 8 bases, with 12 bases separating them. The chain's CDR3 is CASSDGTRGTQYF. The CDR3 nucleotides read TGCGCCAGCAGTGATGGTACCAGGGGTACGCAGTATTTT.

This rearrangement joins TRBV6-6 to TRBJ1-4; D remains unclear. V was shortened by 2 bases and J by 8 bases, with 12 bases between the two germline ends. Germline V lookup: CDR1 MNHNY, CDR2 SVGAGI (reference sequence). This CDR3 spans 14 amino acids. The DNA of the CDR3 is TGTGCCAGCAGTTACGGCGCCTCGGGGGAAAAACTGTTTTTT. Protein: CASSYGASGEKLFF.

The chain is built from TRBV28 and TRBJ2-7, with TRBD1 matching over 9 bases. V lost 8 bases and J lost 2; bases outside the gene matches: 7. The CDR3 consists of 14 residues. Germline CDR1 reads MDHEN; CDR2 reads SYDVKM. The CDR3 bases are TGTGCCAGCCTTGGGGGACAGGGACCCTACGAGCAGTACTTC. This sequence encodes CASLGGQGPYEQYF.

The chain recombines TRBV4-1 with TRBJ2-2, with 13 bases aligning to TRBD2. The germline V gene encodes CDR1 MGHRA and CDR2 YSYEKL. The V segment lost 0 bases and the J segment 5 bases; nucleotides outside the gene matches: 3. The CDR3 runs 17 residues. CDR3 DNA: TGCGCCAGCAGCCAAGATCGACTAGCGGGGGGTACCGGGGAGCTGTTTTTT. Protein: CASSQDRLAGGTGELFF.

The V and J genes are TRBV28 and TRBJ2-7; D possibly corresponds to TRBD2 (6 bases). The CDR3 is made up of 12 amino acids. V was pared by 11 bases and J by 4 bases, with 15 bases between. Germline V gene lookup returns CDR1 MDHEN and CDR2 SYDVKM. CDR3 bases: TGTGCCTCATCGGGGGATCGGTACGAGCAGTACTTC. This encodes CASSGDRYEQYF.

The chain carries TRBV28 and TRBJ2-1, with 11 bases lining up with TRBD2. Germline trimming cut 5 bases from V and 2 bases from J; bases unmatched to any gene: 2. There are 15 residues in the CDR3. Germline values: CDR1 MDHEN, CDR2 SYDVKM. The CDR3: CASSRLAGPYNEQFF. DNA of the CDR3: TGTGCCAGCAGTCGACTAGCGGGGCCCTACAATGAGCAGTTCTTC.

This clone is a singleton in its sample. The chain couples TRBV4-1 to TRBJ1-1; the match to TRBD1 covers 8 bases. Germline CDR1 and CDR2: MGHRA and YSYEKL. The CDR3 length is 15 residues. V trimming: 4 bases; J trimming: 0 bases; junction bases outside the gene matches: 4. As DNA, the CDR3 is TGCGCCAGCAGCCCCCAGGGGGCAGTGAACACTGAAGCTTTCTTT. Translated, it gives CASSPQGAVNTEAFF.

This clone occurred a few times. CDR3 nucleotides: TGTGCCAGCAGCTCAGACAGGGGGTCAGGGGAGCTGTTTTTT. Its translation is CASSSDRGSGELFF. This chain connects TRBV7-3 to TRBJ2-2; 9 bases line up with TRBD1. This CDR3 contains 14 residues. Trimming removed 4 bases from V and 8 bases from J; junction bases left unmatched: 5. The germline V gene encodes CDR1 SGHTA and CDR2 FQGTGA.

The gene calls are TRBV28 and TRBJ1-2; D is uncertain. The CDR3 has 12 amino acids. Germline V gene sequence: CDR1 MDHEN, CDR2 SYDVKM. V dropped 5 bases and J dropped 7 bases, with 11 bases sitting between them. The CDR3 coding sequence is TGTGCCAGCAGTACGGGAGTCGTTGGCTACACCTTC. As protein: CASSTGVVGYTF.

CDR3 residues: CASRPGSNQPQHF. CDR3 DNA: TGTGCCAGCAGGCCCGGTAGCAATCAGCCCCAGCATTTT. V gene TRBV27 combines with J gene TRBJ1-5; unclear D gene. V lost 6 bases and J lost 0, with 6 bases in between. The germline V gene has CDR1 MNHEY and CDR2 SMNVEV (reference sequence). This CDR3 has 13 residues.

The rearrangement uses TRBV7-8 and TRBJ2-1; TRBD1 agrees at 7 bases. The CDR3 contains 16 residues. V lost 0 bases and J lost 5; bases outside the gene matches: 7. Germline V gives CDR1 SGHVS, CDR2 FQNEAQ. The CDR3 coding sequence is TGTGCCAGCAGCTTAGCAACCGGGACAGTTAACAATGAGCAGTTCTTC. This codes for CASSLATGTVNNEQFF.

The V and J genes are TRBV7-9 and TRBJ2-7, with 10 nucleotides matching TRBD1. CDR3 size: 15 residues. J lost 0 bases, V lost 5 bases, and 4 bases had no gene match. Germline V gene lookup returns CDR1 SEHNR and CDR2 FQNEAQ (reference sequence). The chain's CDR3 is CASSPWTGGSYEQYF. The CDR3 bases are TGTGCCAGCAGCCCGTGGACAGGGGGCTCCTACGAGCAGTACTTC.

The chain couples TRBV5-1 to TRBJ2-3; 8 bases line up with TRBD2. CDR1 and CDR2 (germline): SGHRS, YFSETQ. Trimming took 0 bases from V and 3 from J; bases not matched to a gene: 0. The CDR3 has 14 residues. CDR3 DNA sequence: TGCGCCAGCAGCTTGGGCGGGAGGACAGATACGCAGTATTTT. The encoded protein is CASSLGGRTDTQYF.

The chain carries TRBV7-2 and TRBJ1-1; D might be TRBD1 (6 bases). CDR3 length: 13 residues. V was cut by 1 base and J by 10 bases, with 13 bases left in between. CDR1 is SGHTA, CDR2 FQGNSA, per germline. The CDR3 region has the DNA TGTGCCAGCAGCTTAGAGGGGGGGTTAAGAGCTTTCTTT. This sequence encodes CASSLEGGLRAFF.

The chain is built from TRBV6-5 and TRBJ1-4; D not resolved. V lost 4 bases, J lost 7 bases, and 13 bases lay in between. This CDR3 region has 14 residues. Per germline, CDR1 MNHEY and CDR2 SVGAGI. DNA for the CDR3: TGTGCCAGCAGTTCCCCAGGATTTAGTGAAAAACTGTTTTTT. Protein: CASSSPGFSEKLFF.

The chain is built from TRBV28 and TRBJ2-7; D gene unclear. The V and J ends lost 3 bases and 9 bases respectively, with 12 bases between them. This CDR3 region has 12 residues. Germline V gene data show CDR1 as MDHEN and CDR2 as SYDVKM. The CDR3 reads CASSFLLGGQYF. DNA of the CDR3: TGTGCCAGCAGTTTCCTCCTAGGTGGGCAGTACTTC.

This chain links TRBV25-1 with TRBJ1-6, with TRBD1 as a possible D gene (6 bases). This CDR3 spans 15 amino acids. The ends were cut back, 3 bases at V and 4 bases at J, with 10 bases in the middle. In germline, CDR1 is MGHDK, CDR2 SYGVNS. The CDR3 DNA sequence: TGTGCCAGCAGTGATTCCCAGGGGTATAATTCACCCCTCCACTTT. As protein: CASSDSQGYNSPLHF.

This clone is a singleton in its sample. The chain carries TRBV28 and TRBJ1-5; D unclear. The germline V gene has CDR1 MDHEN and CDR2 SYDVKM. V shed 7 bases and J shed 6 bases, with 16 bases lying between them. The CDR3 spans 14 residues. The CDR3 DNA reads TGTGCCAGCACAGAGGGTCCTGAGGTTCAGCCCCAGCATTTT. Its translation: CASTEGPEVQPQHF.